This entry lists 26 T cell receptor beta chains sequenced from one sample in a study of technical replicates of blood from four donors (TCRdb year 2017). Receptor libraries were prepared by the immunoSEQ multiplex PCR assay. The clones in this table, taken by TCRdb from immuneACCESS, are in-frame only. Not every clone is retained; where verified, under half of the shortfall comes from an unresolved V gene, and the cause of the rest is unknown. The sample yields roughly 70,000 clones; 92% were counted once. Of the sample, 0.38% falls within the top ten clones. The sequencing sample was made of T cells isolated from PBMCs. These receptors originate from a human donor in good health.

The rearrangement links TRBV29-1 to TRBJ2-2; 9 nucleotides line up with TRBD1. Germline V gene lookup returns CDR1 SQVTM and CDR2 ANQGSEA. The CDR3 has 15 amino acids. V shed 3 bases and J 5 bases; nucleotides not matched to a gene: 7. The CDR3 region is CSVEGGQGATGELFF. CDR3 sequence (DNA): TGCAGCGTTGAGGGGGGACAGGGTGCTACCGGGGAGCTGTTTTTT.

The genes are TRBV18 and TRBJ1-1; D remains unclear. The V end lost 3 bases, the J end lost 3 bases, and 11 bases lay between the germline ends. Germline V gene data show CDR1 as KGHSH and CDR2 as LQKENI. The CDR3 sequence is 14 residues long. The CDR3 is CASSPSGGYTEAFF. As DNA, the CDR3 is TGTGCCAGCTCACCTTCCGGAGGGTACACTGAAGCTTTCTTT.

The chain couples TRBV13 to TRBJ2-7; D not certain. The germline V gene has CDR1 PRHDT and CDR2 FYEKMQ (reference sequence). This CDR3 is 14 amino acids long. Trimming took off 6 bases at V and 0 bases at J, with 12 bases between the two ends. The CDR3 reads CASSFLASSYEQYF. Here the CDR3 DNA reads TGTGCCAGCAGTTTCCTCGCCAGCTCCTACGAGCAGTACTTC.

J is TRBJ1-5 and V is TRBV6-1, with D tentatively TRBD1 (5 bases). V lost 3 bases and J lost 4, with 10 bases in between. The CDR3 runs to 14 residues. The germline V gene has CDR1 MNHNS and CDR2 SASEGT. The CDR3 DNA reads as TGTGCCAGCAGTGACCCGCAGGGAAATCAGCCCCAGCATTTT. Translating it yields CASSDPQGNQPQHF.

This clone showed up just once. The V and J genes are TRBV30 and TRBJ2-7, with 8 bases aligning to TRBD2. J lost 0 bases, V lost 1 base, and 5 bases had no gene match. The germline V gene has CDR1 GTSNPN and CDR2 SVGIG (reference sequence). CDR3 length: 15 residues. The CDR3 here is CAWSASGWSSYEQYF. In DNA, the CDR3 is TGTGCCTGGAGTGCTAGCGGGTGGAGCTCCTACGAGCAGTACTTC.

J is TRBJ1-1 and V is TRBV4-2; D may be TRBD1 (6 bases). This CDR3 region has 13 residues. CDR1 LGHNA and CDR2 YNFKEQ come from the germline V gene. Trimming pared 6 bases from V and 7 bases from J, leaving 15 bases between. CDR3 sequence (DNA): TGTGCCAGCAGTTTCGACAGGACCTTTGAAGCTTTCTTT. It codes for CASSFDRTFEAFF.

The chain joins TRBV4-1 to TRBJ2-3, with 10 bases matching TRBD2. CDR1 and CDR2 from the germline V gene are MGHRA and YSYEKL. Germline trimming cut 0 bases from V and 4 bases from J; bases unmatched to any gene: 4. This CDR3 is 16 amino acids long. The CDR3 region is CASSQERLAGADTQYF. For the CDR3, the DNA is TGCGCCAGCAGCCAAGAACGGCTAGCGGGGGCAGATACGCAGTATTTT.

The J gene is TRBJ2-7, the V gene TRBV11-2; 9 bases map to TRBD2. The CDR3 loop spans 14 amino acids. Per germline, CDR1 SGHAT and CDR2 FQNNGV. With V trimmed by 6 bases and J by 6 bases, 9 bases remained unmatched. As DNA, the CDR3 is TGTGCCAGCAGTCAACCGGGACTAGCAATCGAGCAGTACTTC. Translating gives CASSQPGLAIEQYF.

The rearrangement uses TRBV7-3 and TRBJ1-2, with 10 bases fitting TRBD1. Trimming removed 5 bases from V and 4 bases from J; junction bases left unmatched: 4. CDR1 is SGHTA, CDR2 FQGTGA, per germline. This CDR3 contains 14 residues. CDR3: CASSPRDRGYGYTF. The CDR3 bases are TGTGCCAGCAGCCCCCGGGACAGGGGCTATGGCTACACCTTC.

V usage is TRBV6-1 and J usage is TRBJ2-1; unclear D gene. This CDR3 is built from 15 residues. Trimming stripped 3 bases from V and 2 bases from J, with 11 bases between. In germline, CDR1 is MNHNS, CDR2 SASEGT. CDR3 sequence (DNA): TGTGCCAGCAGTGACGAACAGACCCCCTACAATGAGCAGTTCTTC. Protein product: CASSDEQTPYNEQFF.

The chain uses TRBV19 and TRBJ2-2, with 8 bases lining up with TRBD1. This CDR3 comprises 14 residues. Per the germline V gene, CDR1 is LNHDA and CDR2 is SQIVND (reference sequence). With V trimmed by 5 bases and J by 7 bases, 6 bases remained unmatched. The CDR3 loop is CASSQGAFDGELFF. Here the CDR3 DNA reads TGTGCCAGTAGTCAGGGGGCTTTCGACGGGGAGCTGTTTTTT.

V gene TRBV6-1 combines with J gene TRBJ1-4, with D tentatively TRBD1 (6 bases). This CDR3 has 17 amino acids. The V gene's germline CDR1 is MNHNS and CDR2 SASEGT. V gave up 2 bases and J gave up 0 bases, with 13 bases separating them. The CDR3, as DNA: TGTGCCAGCAGTGAACTAAGGGGGTATGCAACTAATGAAAAACTGTTTTTT. Protein sequence: CASSELRGYATNEKLFF.

This chain connects TRBV7-8 to TRBJ2-1; D call uncertain. Germline V gene data show CDR1 as SGHVS and CDR2 as FQNEAQ. V was shortened by 4 bases and J by 4 bases, with 5 bases between the two germline ends. The CDR3 length is 12 residues. The CDR3 sequence is CASSSPYNEQFF. The CDR3 DNA reads TGTGCCAGCAGCTCCCCGTACAATGAGCAGTTCTTC.

The rearrangement joins TRBV15 to TRBJ2-2; D perhaps matches TRBD2 (6 bases). V was clipped by 8 bases and J by 0 bases, with 16 bases between them. From germline, CDR1 is LNHNV and CDR2 YYDKDF (reference sequence). The CDR3 length is 16 residues. CDR3 sequence: CATPLEGGSNTGELFF. The CDR3 coding sequence is TGTGCCACCCCGTTGGAGGGTGGGTCGAACACCGGGGAGCTGTTTTTT.

This chain joins TRBV10-3 and TRBJ1-1; no clear D gene. With 10 bases removed from V and 4 bases from J, the gap between germline ends came to 16 bases. The V gene's germline CDR1 is ENHRY and CDR2 SYGVKD. There are 13 residues in the CDR3. In nucleotides, the CDR3 is TGTGCCAGCTTGAGGGAATCGGGCACTGAAGCTTTCTTT. It is translated as CASLRESGTEAFF.

V gene TRBV19 combines with J gene TRBJ1-5, with a tentative D call TRBD1 (5 bases). The CDR3 is 15 residues long. Germline CDR1 is LNHDA and CDR2 is SQIVND (reference sequence). V lost 3 bases, J lost 4 bases, and 13 bases lay in between. The chain's CDR3 is CASSIVPGINQPQHF. The CDR3 DNA reads as TGTGCCAGTAGTATTGTCCCAGGGATTAATCAGCCCCAGCATTTT.

The chain carries TRBV28 and TRBJ1-5; D is perhaps TRBD1 (6 bases). CDR1 and CDR2 from the germline V gene are MDHEN and SYDVKM. V lost 7 bases and J 7 bases, leaving 11 bases between the germline ends. The length of the CDR3 is 12 residues. This chain's CDR3 is CASNQGLQPQHF. The DNA for the CDR3 is TGTGCCAGCAATCAGGGGTTACAGCCCCAGCATTTT.

The V and J genes are TRBV4-1 and TRBJ2-7, with D possibly TRBD2 on 6 matching bases. The germline V gene has CDR1 MGHRA and CDR2 YSYEKL. The CDR3 totals 12 residues. CDR3 nucleotides: TGCGCCAGCAGCCAAGATTTGGGACGGGAGAAGGTC. This sequence encodes CASSQDLGREKV.

The V and J genes are TRBV7-9 and TRBJ2-1; tentatively, D is TRBD2 (5 bases). This CDR3 has 12 residues. Between the trimmed V and J ends, which lost 1 base and 9 bases, there was a span of 7 bases. Germline V gene lookup returns CDR1 SEHNR and CDR2 FQNEAQ (reference sequence). This chain's CDR3 is CASSLGEGEQFF. The CDR3, as DNA: TGTGCCAGCAGCTTAGGAGAGGGTGAGCAGTTCTTC.

The rearrangement uses TRBV7-9 and TRBJ1-5, with D hard to call. The CDR3 runs to 12 residues. Germline assignment: CDR1 SEHNR and CDR2 FQNEAQ (reference sequence). The V end was cut by 1 base, the J end by 7 bases, with 5 bases between. The CDR3 is CASSLDGQPQHF. The CDR3 coding sequence is TGTGCCAGCAGCTTAGACGGGCAGCCCCAGCATTTT.

This chain uses TRBV10-3 with TRBJ1-5; no reliable D call. The ends were cut back, 0 bases at V and 4 bases at J, with 10 bases in the middle. Germline V gene data show CDR1 as ENHRY and CDR2 as SYGVKD. CDR3 length: 15 amino acids. The CDR3 reads CAISESGSTNQPQHF. The CDR3, as DNA: TGTGCCATCAGTGAGTCCGGGAGTACTAATCAGCCCCAGCATTTT.

The genes are TRBV4-2 and TRBJ2-3, with D tentatively TRBD2 (6 bases). V lost 4 bases to trimming and J lost 0 bases, with 20 bases between them. Germline loops: CDR1 LGHNA, CDR2 YNFKEQ. The CDR3 is made up of 18 amino acids. Here the CDR3 reads CASSRRGHTSFSTDTQYF. CDR3 DNA sequence: TGTGCCAGCAGCCGGAGGGGCCACACTAGTTTCAGCACAGATACGCAGTATTTT.

The V gene is TRBV7-9, the J gene TRBJ1-5; TRBD1 might be the D (6 bases). This CDR3 comprises 14 residues. The V end lost 5 bases, the J end lost 5 bases, and 13 bases lay between the germline ends. Germline loops: CDR1 SEHNR, CDR2 FQNEAQ (reference sequence). CDR3 sequence reads: CASSEGQLDQPQHF. For the CDR3, the DNA is TGTGCCAGCAGCGAGGGACAATTGGATCAGCCCCAGCATTTT.

This sequence joins TRBV5-5 and TRBJ2-1; D is perhaps TRBD1 (6 bases). Trimming left V 4 bases short and J 4 bases short, with 15 bases between. The CDR3 is made up of 15 amino acids. Germline V gene data show CDR1 as SGHKS and CDR2 as YYEKEE (reference sequence). CDR3 protein: CASSHPGQRYNEQFF. In DNA, the CDR3 is TGTGCCAGCAGCCATCCGGGACAACGTTACAATGAGCAGTTCTTC. The entire variable domain, with the rest obtained from reference TRBV5-5 and TRBJ2-1, is as follows: DAGVTQSPTHLIKTRGQQVTLRCSPISGHKSVSWYQQVLGQGPQFIFQYYEKEERGRGNFPDRFSARQFPNYSSELNVNALLLGDSALYLCASSHPGQRYNEQFFGPGTRLTVL.

The genes are TRBV30 and TRBJ2-3, with 10 bases matching TRBD2. The CDR3 covers 13 residues. After removal of 4 bases from V and 3 bases from J, the junction contained 1 base not matched to a gene. CDR1 GTSNPN and CDR2 SVGIG come from the germline V gene (reference sequence). CDR3 protein: CAWTSGRTDTQYF. CDR3 coding DNA: TGTGCCTGGACTAGCGGGAGAACAGATACGCAGTATTTT.

The CDR3 bases are TGTGCCAGCAGCCCTGGGGACATAGCCTACAATGAGCAGTTCTTC. This encodes CASSPGDIAYNEQFF. V usage is TRBV4-2 and J usage is TRBJ2-1; D is perhaps TRBD1 (6 bases). In germline, CDR1 is LGHNA, CDR2 YNFKEQ. V was cut by 4 bases and J by 2 bases, with 12 bases left in between. This CDR3 has 15 residues.